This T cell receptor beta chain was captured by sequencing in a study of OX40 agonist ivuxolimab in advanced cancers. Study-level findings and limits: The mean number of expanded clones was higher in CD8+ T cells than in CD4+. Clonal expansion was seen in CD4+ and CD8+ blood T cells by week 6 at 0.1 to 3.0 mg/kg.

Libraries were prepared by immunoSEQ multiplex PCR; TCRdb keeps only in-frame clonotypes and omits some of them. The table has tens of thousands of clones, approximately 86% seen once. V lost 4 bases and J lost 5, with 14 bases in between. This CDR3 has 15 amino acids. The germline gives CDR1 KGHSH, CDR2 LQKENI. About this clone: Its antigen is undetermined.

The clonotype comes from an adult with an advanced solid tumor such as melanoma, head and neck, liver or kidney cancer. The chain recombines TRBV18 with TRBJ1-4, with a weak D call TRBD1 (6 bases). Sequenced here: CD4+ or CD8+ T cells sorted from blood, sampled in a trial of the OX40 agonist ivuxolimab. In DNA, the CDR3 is TGTGCCAGCTCACTCGCAGGGGCGCAGAATGAAAAACTGTTTTTT. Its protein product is CASSLAGAQNEKLFF.